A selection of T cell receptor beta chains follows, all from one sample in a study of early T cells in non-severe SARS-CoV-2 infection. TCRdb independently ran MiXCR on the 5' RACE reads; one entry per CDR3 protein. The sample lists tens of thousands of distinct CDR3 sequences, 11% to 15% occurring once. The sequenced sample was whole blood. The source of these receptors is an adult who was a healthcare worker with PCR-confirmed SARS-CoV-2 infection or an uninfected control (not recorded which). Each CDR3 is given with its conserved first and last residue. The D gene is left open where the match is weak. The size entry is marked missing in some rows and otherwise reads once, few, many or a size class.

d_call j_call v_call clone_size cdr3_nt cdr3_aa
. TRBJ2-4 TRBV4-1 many TGCGCCAGCAGCCCTTTCTTCCTGGGACTCCGGAGGGGCATTCAGTACTTC CASSPFFLGLRRGIQYF
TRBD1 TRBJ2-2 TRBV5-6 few TGTGCCAGCAGCCCCGGGACAGGGGATAACACCGGGGAGCTGTTTTTT CASSPGTGDNTGELFF
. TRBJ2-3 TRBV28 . TGTGCCAGCAGTTTACCGGGGGGCCCGAGTGGAGATACGCAGTATTTT CASSLPGGPSGDTQYF
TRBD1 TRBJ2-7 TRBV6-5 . TGTGCCAGCAGTTCCGGGACAGGGGGCAAGAACGAGCAGTACTTC CASSSGTGGKNEQYF
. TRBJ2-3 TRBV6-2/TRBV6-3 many TGTGCCAGCAGAGGGCAGCCGAAGGCAGATACGCAGTATTTT CASRGQPKADTQYF
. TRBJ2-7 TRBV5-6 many TGTGCCAGCAGCTCGGCACAGGGAGGGCAGTACTTC CASSSAQGGQYF
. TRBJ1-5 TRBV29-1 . TGCAGCGTTAAGGTGGGTCAGCCCCAGCATTTT CSVKVGQPQHF
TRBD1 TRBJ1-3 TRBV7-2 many TGTGCCAGCAGCCGCGACAGGGTCTCTGGAAACACCATATATTTT CASSRDRVSGNTIYF
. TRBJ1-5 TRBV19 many TGTGCCAGTAGCCCGGACACCTACAATCAGCCCCAGCATTTT CASSPDTYNQPQHF
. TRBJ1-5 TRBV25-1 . TGTGCCAGCAGTGAGGGGAATCAGCCCCAGCATTTT CASSEGNQPQHF
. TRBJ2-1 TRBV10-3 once TGTGCCATCAGTCTTAGCTTGGCGCAGACCTACAATGAGCAGTTCTTC CAISLSLAQTYNEQFF
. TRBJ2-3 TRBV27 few TGTGCCAGCAGAGATCCCCACCCCACAGATACGCAGTATTTT CASRDPHPTDTQYF
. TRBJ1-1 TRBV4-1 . TGCGCCAGCAGCCAAGATGTCCTCACGTCCACTGAAGCTTTCTTT CASSQDVLTSTEAFF
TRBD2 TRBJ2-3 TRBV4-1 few TGCGCCAGCAGCCAAGAATCTAGCGGGGGTACAGATACGCAGTATTTT CASSQESSGGTDTQYF
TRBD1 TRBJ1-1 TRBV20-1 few TGCAGTGCTCTGGTTTCGGACAGGGTGAACACTGAAGCTTTCTTT CSALVSDRVNTEAFF
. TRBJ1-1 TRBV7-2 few TGTGCCAGCAGCTTAGTAGCTGCGATTAACACTGAAGCTTTCTTT CASSLVAAINTEAFF
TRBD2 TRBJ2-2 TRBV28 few TGTGCCAGCACCTTGACTAGCGGGGCAGGAACCGGGGAGCTGTTTTTT CASTLTSGAGTGELFF
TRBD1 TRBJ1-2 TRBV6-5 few TGTGCCAGCAGATCTGACAGGGACTATGGCTACACCTTC CASRSDRDYGYTF
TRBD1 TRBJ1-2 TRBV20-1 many TGCAGTGCTAGTGGTACCGGGACAGCCCTATCTGGCTACACCTTC CSASGTGTALSGYTF
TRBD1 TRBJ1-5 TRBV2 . TGTGCCAGCAGAGGGGACAGATCTAGCAATCAGCCCCAGCATTTT CASRGDRSSNQPQHF
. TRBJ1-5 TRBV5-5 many TGTGCCAGCAGCTTGGTCGGAGAAGCCCAGCATTTT CASSLVGEAQHF
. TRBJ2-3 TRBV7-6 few TGTGCCAGCAGCTTAGGGCTATCTTCCGATACGCAGTATTTT CASSLGLSSDTQYF
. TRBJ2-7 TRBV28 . TGTGCCAGCAGTTATAAATTCAGGGGCCCCTACGAGCAGTACTTC CASSYKFRGPYEQYF
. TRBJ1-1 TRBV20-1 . TGCAGTGCTAGAATAAGGGGACTGATGAACACTGAAGCTTTCTTT CSARIRGLMNTEAFF
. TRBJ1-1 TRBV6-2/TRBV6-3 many TGTGCCAGCAGCCCCCTGAAGCAATCTTCGAACACTGAAGCTTTCTTT CASSPLKQSSNTEAFF
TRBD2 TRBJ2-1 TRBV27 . TGTGCCAGCAGTCCCCTGACTAGCGGGGGGGCAAATGAGCAGTTCTTC CASSPLTSGGANEQFF
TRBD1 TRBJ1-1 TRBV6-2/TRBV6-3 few TGTGCCAGCAGTTACACACACAACGCCGGGACAGCACAGACTGAAGCTTTCTTT CASSYTHNAGTAQTEAFF
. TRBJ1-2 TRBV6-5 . TGTGCCAGCAGTTTTACCTGGACAGCGAATAACTATGGCTACACCTTC CASSFTWTANNYGYTF
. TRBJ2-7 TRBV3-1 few TGTGCCAGCAGCCAAGCATACGGCGAGCAGTACTTC CASSQAYGEQYF
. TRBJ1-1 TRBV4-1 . TGCGCCAGCAGCCAAGTAGAGACAGGTGAAGCTTTCTTT CASSQVETGEAFF
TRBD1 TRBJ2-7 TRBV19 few TGTGCCAGTAGAACCGGAACGGACAGGGCCTACGAGCAGTACTTC CASRTGTDRAYEQYF
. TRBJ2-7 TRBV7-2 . TGTGCCAGCAGTCCAGCTCTCATAGCCTACGAGCAGTACTTC CASSPALIAYEQYF
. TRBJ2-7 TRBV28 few TGTGCCAGCACACCCCTCACCTACGAGCAGTACTTC CASTPLTYEQYF
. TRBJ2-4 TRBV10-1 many TGCGCCAGCAGTGACACTAGATTCGGGTACATTCAGTACTTC CASSDTRFGYIQYF
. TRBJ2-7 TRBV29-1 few TGCAGCGTTGCCGCAGGGACCCCTAGTGAGCAGTACTTC CSVAAGTPSEQYF
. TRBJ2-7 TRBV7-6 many TGTGCCAGCAGCTCCGGGGTCCCGGGACACGACGAGCAGTACTTC CASSSGVPGHDEQYF
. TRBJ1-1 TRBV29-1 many TGCAGCGCCGAGGGACAGAACACTGAAGCTTTCTTT CSAEGQNTEAFF
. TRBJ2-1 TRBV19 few TGTGCCAGTAGTATAGGTCAGGGTTTCTCCTACAATGAGCAGTTCTTC CASSIGQGFSYNEQFF
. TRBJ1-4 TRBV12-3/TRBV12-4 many TGTGCCAGCAGAACCACCCACCAGGGAGGGGGTGAAAAACTGTTTTTT CASRTTHQGGGEKLFF
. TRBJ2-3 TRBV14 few TGTGCCAGCAGCCAAGATCTCTCCAGCACAGATACGCAGTATTTT CASSQDLSSTDTQYF
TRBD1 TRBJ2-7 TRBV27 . TGTGCCAGCACCCCGGACAGGAGTCGGATCGAGCAGTACTTC CASTPDRSRIEQYF
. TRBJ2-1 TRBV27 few TGTGCCAGCAGTCCAACCGGGGCCAGGAATGAGCAGTTCTTC CASSPTGARNEQFF
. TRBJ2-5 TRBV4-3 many TGCGCCAGCAGCCCTGGGGTAGGGGGGGCCATCCAAGAGACCCAGTACTTC CASSPGVGGAIQETQYF
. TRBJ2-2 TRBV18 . TGTGCCAGCTCACCAGAGGCTAGTGGGGGCACCGGGGAGCTGTTTTTT CASSPEASGGTGELFF
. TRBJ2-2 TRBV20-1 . TGCAGTGCTCCGGGACAACAGAACACCGGGGAGCTGTTTTTT CSAPGQQNTGELFF
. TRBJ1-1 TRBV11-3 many TGTGCCAGCAGCTTAGGGGGAAGCATGAACACTGAAGCTTTCTTT CASSLGGSMNTEAFF
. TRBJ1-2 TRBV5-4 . TGTGCCAGCAGCTTGGCCGGGATCTATGGCTACACCTTC CASSLAGIYGYTF
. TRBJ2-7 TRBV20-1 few TGCAGTGCTAGTGGCTCTGCGCGAATGCACGAGCAGTACTTC CSASGSARMHEQYF
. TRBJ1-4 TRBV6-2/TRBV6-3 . TGTGCCAGCAGTTACATGAAGGGCGAGATTAATGAAAAACTGTTTTTT CASSYMKGEINEKLFF
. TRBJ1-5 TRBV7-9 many TGTGCCAGCAGCTTAGTTCGGGACCTCGAAGGGGGCAATCAGCCCCAGCATTTT CASSLVRDLEGGNQPQHF
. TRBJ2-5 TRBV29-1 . TGCAGCGTAGAGACCCAGTACTTC CSVETQYF
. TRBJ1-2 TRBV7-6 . TGTGCCAGCAGCCCGAACGAAGCAGGGGAGGCTAACTATGGCTACACCTTC CASSPNEAGEANYGYTF
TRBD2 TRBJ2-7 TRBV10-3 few TGTGCCATCAGTGTGGCGGGGGCCTACGAGCAGTACTTC CAISVAGAYEQYF